This passage covers 22 T cell receptor beta chains from one sample sequenced in a study of OX40 agonist ivuxolimab in advanced cancers. Sequenced by immunoSEQ multiplex PCR; TCRdb stores in-frame clones only, minus some. Of 80,000 or so clones in the sample, approximately 95% were seen once. This sample comprised CD4+ or CD8+ T cells sorted from blood, obtained in a trial of the OX40 agonist ivuxolimab. These receptors all stem from an adult with an advanced solid tumor such as melanoma, head and neck, liver or kidney cancer.

This rearrangement joins TRBV7-7 to TRBJ2-7, with 8 bases matching TRBD1. The trim removed 1 base at V and 3 bases at J, leaving 5 bases unmatched. The germline V gene has CDR1 SSHAT and CDR2 FNYEAQ (reference sequence). The CDR3 is made up of 15 amino acids. The CDR3 here is CASSLGTGNLYEQYF. Here the CDR3 DNA reads TGTGCCAGCAGCTTAGGGACAGGGAACCTCTACGAGCAGTACTTC.

The gene calls are TRBV7-2 and TRBJ1-4; D possibly corresponds to TRBD1 (5 bases). From germline, CDR1 is SGHTA and CDR2 FQGNSA. The length of the CDR3 is 14 residues. V was clipped by 5 bases and J by 14 bases, with 21 bases between them. DNA for the CDR3: TGTGCCAGCAGCCCAGGGCAGGGTTTTGTCAGGCTGTTTTTT. Residues: CASSPGQGFVRLFF. Supplemented by reference TRBV7-2 and TRBJ1-4, the full variable domain reads GAGVSQSPSNKVTEKGKDVELRCDPISGHTALYWYRQSLGQGLEFLIYFQGNSAPDKSGLPSDRFSAERTGGSVSTLTIQRTQQEDSAVYLCASSPGQGFVRLFFGSGTQLSVL.

This clone was observed a few times. The J gene is TRBJ2-7, the V gene TRBV29-1, with a possible D match to TRBD1 (6 bases). CDR3 length: 13 residues. Germline V gene data show CDR1 as SQVTM and CDR2 as ANQGSEA. The CDR3 region has the DNA TGCAGTGGGTACGTAGGGGGTTCTAGCGAGCAGTACTTC. Its protein is CSGYVGGSSEQYF.

The rearrangement joins TRBV11-2 to TRBJ2-7; D may be TRBD1 or TRBD2 (5 bases each). This CDR3 spans 15 amino acids. V was pared by 0 bases and J by 3 bases, with 12 bases between. Germline loops: CDR1 SGHAT, CDR2 FQNNGV. The CDR3 loop reads CASSLEGVKYYEQYF. CDR3 in DNA: TGTGCCAGCAGCTTAGAGGGGGTTAAGTACTACGAGCAGTACTTC.

The chain links TRBV15 to TRBJ1-2; D is ambiguous. This CDR3 region has 14 residues. The germline V gene encodes CDR1 LNHNV and CDR2 YYDKDF (reference sequence). The ends were cut back, 1 base at V and 8 bases at J, with 14 bases in the middle. CDR3 region: CATSRGREWGGYTF. In nucleotides, the CDR3 is TGTGCCACCAGCAGAGGACGGGAGTGGGGAGGCTACACCTTC.

The CDR3 sequence: CASSTEDSPGEQYF. DNA of the CDR3: TGTGCCAGCAGCACCGAAGACAGCCCTGGGGAGCAGTACTTC. The chain employs TRBV11-1 and TRBJ2-7; maybe TRBD1 (5 bases). The CDR3 covers 14 residues. From germline, CDR1 is SGHAT and CDR2 FQDESV (reference sequence). With 5 bases removed from V and 7 bases from J, the gap between germline ends came to 18 bases.

As to this clone: The sample holds other DNA sequences that translate to the same CDR3. The rearrangement joins TRBV18 to TRBJ2-7; D is possibly TRBD1 (6 bases). This CDR3 spans 14 amino acids. The V and J ends lost 2 bases and 1 base respectively, with 9 bases between them. Germline V lookup: CDR1 KGHSH, CDR2 LQKENI. The CDR3 nucleotides are TGTGCCAGCTCACCAGGGGGCAGGTCCTACGAGCAGTACTTC. It yields the protein CASSPGGRSYEQYF.

V and J are TRBV13 and TRBJ1-1; possibly TRBD1 for D (6 bases). This CDR3 contains 14 residues. Germline V gives CDR1 PRHDT, CDR2 FYEKMQ (reference sequence). V was pared by 0 bases and J by 4 bases, with 9 bases between. DNA for the CDR3: TGTGCCAGCAGCTTAGGTACCAGGGGCACTGAAGCTTTCTTT. The encoded protein is CASSLGTRGTEAFF. The complete variable domain, with remaining parts taken from reference TRBV13 and TRBJ1-1, reads AAGVIQSPRHLIKEKRETATLKCYPIPRHDTVYWYQQGPGQDPQFLISFYEKMQSDKGSIPDRFSAQQFSDYHSELNMSSLELGDSALYFCASSLGTRGTEAFFGQGTRLTVV.

This sequence joins TRBV30 and TRBJ2-4; a possible D gene is TRBD1 (6 bases). V was pared by 4 bases and J by 1 base, with 11 bases between. Germline V CDR1 and CDR2: GTSNPN, SVGIG (reference sequence). The CDR3 contains 14 residues. CDR3 DNA: TGTGCCTGGATAGATAGGGGGGCCAAAAACATTCAGTACTTC. Translation gives CAWIDRGAKNIQYF.

The chain combines TRBV19 with TRBJ2-3, with D perhaps TRBD1 (6 bases). The germline gives CDR1 LNHDA, CDR2 SQIVND (reference sequence). The V gene lost 3 bases and the J gene lost 1 base, with 14 bases spanning the gap. There are 16 residues in the CDR3. The DNA for the CDR3 is TGTGCCAGTAGTATTGGTCAGGGGCGACGCACAGATACGCAGTATTTT. Its protein product is CASSIGQGRRTDTQYF.

The rearrangement joins TRBV28 to TRBJ1-5; D not certain. The CDR3 spans 15 residues. Trimming shortened V by 2 bases and J by 0 bases, and 8 bases separated the two germline ends. CDR1 is MDHEN and CDR2 is SYDVKM in the germline V gene. The CDR3 protein is CASSLRLNSNQPQHF. The CDR3 DNA reads as TGTGCCAGCAGTTTACGGCTAAATAGCAATCAGCCCCAGCATTTT.

In its sample, this clone was seen once. The chain has TRBV27 and TRBJ2-7; the match to TRBD1 covers 9 bases. J was trimmed by 3 bases and V by 6 bases; bases with no gene match: 9. Germline V gene lookup returns CDR1 MNHEY and CDR2 SMNVEV (reference sequence). The CDR3 covers 15 residues. This CDR3 is CASSSTGTGIYEQYF. The CDR3 DNA is TGTGCCAGCAGCAGTACCGGGACAGGGATCTACGAGCAGTACTTC.

The rearrangement uses TRBV15 and TRBJ2-7; 7 positions agree with TRBD1. This CDR3 region has 15 residues. The ends lost 5 bases at V and 0 bases at J; junction bases unmatched: 7. Germline V lookup: CDR1 LNHNV, CDR2 YYDKDF (reference sequence). The CDR3 region is CATSGYRGYSYEQYF. For the CDR3, the DNA is TGTGCCACCAGCGGTTACAGGGGATACTCCTACGAGCAGTACTTC.

The chain uses TRBV15 and TRBJ2-7; the D gene is possibly TRBD1 (6 bases). This CDR3 is built from 14 residues. Trimming took 0 bases from V and 4 from J, leaving 10 bases between them. In germline, CDR1 is LNHNV, CDR2 YYDKDF (reference sequence). Here the CDR3 DNA reads TGTGCCACCAGCAGAGATACAGGGTATTACGAGCAGTACTTC. Amino acids: CATSRDTGYYEQYF.

The rearrangement uses TRBV7-2 and TRBJ2-1; 7 bases fit TRBD1. J gave up 4 bases and V 4 bases, and 7 bases lay outside the gene matches. The CDR3 has 15 residues. Germline V gives CDR1 SGHTA, CDR2 FQGNSA. The chain's CDR3 is CASSSNRGQYNEQFF. As DNA, the CDR3 is TGTGCCAGCAGCTCTAACAGGGGCCAGTACAATGAGCAGTTCTTC. Looking up the rest from reference TRBV7-2 and TRBJ2-1 gives the full variable domain: GAGVSQSPSNKVTEKGKDVELRCDPISGHTALYWYRQSLGQGLEFLIYFQGNSAPDKSGLPSDRFSAERTGGSVSTLTIQRTQQEDSAVYLCASSSNRGQYNEQFFGPGTRLTVL.

The J gene is TRBJ2-3, the V gene TRBV11-3; no clear D gene. This CDR3 region has 15 residues. V lost 5 bases to trimming and J lost 4 bases, with 16 bases between them. Germline CDR1 and CDR2: SGHNT and YENEEA. CDR3 in DNA: TGTGCCAGCAGCCCAAGTTCTGTAACGTCAGATACGCAGTATTTT. Residues: CASSPSSVTSDTQYF.

The chain carries TRBV27 and TRBJ2-1; 7 bases align to TRBD2. Germline CDR1 and CDR2: MNHEY and SMNVEV (reference sequence). The V segment lost 5 bases and the J segment 4 bases; nucleotides outside the gene matches: 11. CDR3 length: 16 residues. In DNA form, the CDR3 reads TGTGCCAGCAGTCCTCGGGGAGCGGGGCTATACAATGAGCAGTTCTTC. It encodes CASSPRGAGLYNEQFF.

CDR3 region: CARSDRGHVIGELFF. The CDR3 nucleotides read TGTGCCCGATCAGACAGGGGGCATGTAATCGGGGAGCTGTTTTTT. The chain employs TRBV30 and TRBJ2-2, with 10 bases fitting TRBD1. With V trimmed by 8 bases and J by 7 bases, 13 bases remained unmatched. The germline V gene has CDR1 GTSNPN and CDR2 SVGIG (reference sequence). This CDR3 contains 15 residues.

A single count supports this clone. This chain links TRBV7-9 with TRBJ2-3; perhaps D is TRBD1 or TRBD2 (6 bases each). The germline V gene encodes CDR1 SEHNR and CDR2 FQNEAQ (reference sequence). The ends were cut back, 5 bases at V and 5 bases at J, with 11 bases in the middle. The CDR3 is 13 amino acids. CDR3 sequence (DNA): TGTGCCAGCAGCATAGGGGGAGGAGATACGCAGTATTTT. Residues: CASSIGGGDTQYF.

The DNA of the CDR3 is TGTGCCAGCTCACCGGCGGGGGTCACCGGGGAGCTGTTTTTT. As protein: CASSPAGVTGELFF. V usage is TRBV18 and J usage is TRBJ2-2, with 7 bases aligning to TRBD2. Germline V gene lookup returns CDR1 KGHSH and CDR2 LQKENI. V shed 3 bases and J 4 bases; nucleotides not matched to a gene: 2. This CDR3 comprises 14 residues.

This chain links TRBV7-2 with TRBJ2-3; no clear D. V lost 2 bases and J lost 4, with 4 bases in between. This CDR3 is 12 amino acids long. Germline V CDR1 and CDR2: SGHTA, FQGNSA. DNA for the CDR3: TGTGCCAGCAGCTTATTCCCAGATACGCAGTATTTT. Translation: CASSLFPDTQYF.

This clone was counted a single time. This chain uses TRBV27 with TRBJ2-2, with 9 bases matching TRBD1. The V gene's germline CDR1 is MNHEY and CDR2 SMNVEV (reference sequence). This CDR3 region has 16 residues. Trimming removed 3 bases from V and 3 bases from J; junction bases left unmatched: 5. CDR3 in amino acids: CASSFSRTGDTGELFF. In nucleotides, the CDR3 is TGTGCCAGCAGTTTCAGCCGGACAGGGGACACCGGGGAGCTGTTTTTT.